This T cell receptor (beta chain) emerged from a study of blood T cell repertoires in COVID-19 (TCRdb year 2020). Regarding the study in general: The collaborator samples originated in the United States, Italy and Spain and spanned the acute and convalescent phases of COVID-19. Where available, HLA class I and class II types were taken from metadata supplied by the sample provider and were not determined by assay-based typing. Subjects who had been exposed to COVID-19, were actively infected with it, or had recovered from it provided the deeply sampled blood TCRbeta repertoires that made up the dataset. Sample metadata almost always included a de-identified subject ID, COVID-19 status, age in years and sex. The samples were drawn from two sources: the first 160 participants of the ongoing ImmuneRACE study, and fewer than 1,500 subjects contributed by 6 global collaborators. The repertoires were released in a freely available public database intended as a resource for research on the immune response to SARS-CoV-2. The prospective study material was composed of cDNA or gDNA derived from T cells, B-cell-depleted T cells, or PBMCs.

This clone is a singleton in its sample. Its antigen is not yet known. Base qualities are not provided; no much larger clone lies one nucleotide away. The full study reports these points: Clinical and demographic metadata were provided uncurated, with the amount varying by source and participant.

The immunoSEQ Assay, a bias-controlled multiplex PCR, was used to amplify TCRbeta CDR3 regions from genomic DNA. The authors processed their data as follows. Within the assay, amplification of reference gene primers was used to estimate how many nucleated cells each sample contained. Sequence reads were collapsed and filtered to measure the absolute abundance of every unique TCRbeta CDR3 rearrangement. For each sample, productive Simpson clonality was calculated as the square root of Simpson's diversity index across productive rearrangements. This is the immuneACCESS table as TCRdb keeps it, with only in-frame sequences that have V and J called. A part of the clones is gone; compared with another copy, unresolved V genes explain less than half, and the rest is unexplained. That table is the source of V, J and clone size, and D and trimming were worked out from the DNA. In this sample the table shows around 60,000 clones, approximately 78% of which occur a single time. About 15% of the sample goes to the ten largest clones.

Collaborating institutions collected whole blood in K2EDTA tubes following their own protocols. For TCRbeta analysis, collaborators shipped samples as frozen whole blood, isolated PBMCs, or DNA extracted from either of those sample types. The sequenced sample was peripheral blood. This receptor was obtained from a man at least 80 years old with acute or convalescent COVID-19.

The bases are TGCAGTGCTAGTAGGGCGGGAAGCAATCAGCCCCAGCATTTT. It is translated as CSASRAGSNQPQHF. Rearrangement joined TRBV20-1 to TRBJ1-5, with an unclear D gene assignment. The CDR3 holds 14 amino acids from the cysteine to the phenylalanine. Left in the record is the CDR3 DNA by itself, 42 bases read in frame from the first base. V lost 3 bases and J lost 1 base; the stretch between them is 10 bases long. CDR1 DFQATT and CDR2 SNEGSKA are derived from the germline V gene (reference sequence).